This T cell receptor beta chain was identified during a study of shared clonotypes between healthy human individuals. The authors' processing: Junction-only immunoSEQ data arrived without quality scores, meaning filtering differed. Some clones are missing from TCRdb's copy, which holds only in-frame ones; the method was immunoSEQ multiplex PCR. V, J and clone size are those of that table, while D and trimming were read from the DNA. The data hold around 1 million clones, with 70% to 85% observed a single time. CDR3 length: 16 amino acids. CDR1 SGHDT and CDR2 YYEEEE come from the germline V gene. The V gene lost 0 bases and the J gene lost 6 bases, with 16 bases spanning the gap.

The J gene is TRBJ2-1, the V gene TRBV5-6; possibly TRBD1 for D (5 bases). This clonotype originated in a man younger than 35 in good health. Sequencing was performed on memory CD4+ T cells sorted from blood. This sample's subset: CD45RA-negative fraction. The chain's CDR3 is CASSLGQFVALNEQFF. The DNA for the CDR3 is TGTGCCAGCAGCTTGGGACAGTTCGTTGCCCTCAATGAGCAGTTCTTC.